Listed here are 29 T cell receptor beta chains from one sample, sequenced in a study of T cell responses to AZD1222 COVID-19 vaccine. The protocol was immunoSEQ multiplex PCR, while the TCRdb copy is restricted to in-frame clones and leaves out a portion. Seen here are around 79,000 clones, around 88% observed once, and the top ten hold around 21%. This sample comprised peripheral blood, obtained on day 0 of AZD1222 vaccination. All receptors derive from an adult in good health.

J is TRBJ1-2 and V is TRBV13; TRBD1 agrees at 7 bases. V lost 1 base to trimming and J lost 4 bases; unmatched junction nucleotides: 6. This CDR3 has 15 amino acids. Germline V gene lookup returns CDR1 PRHDT and CDR2 FYEKMQ (reference sequence). The CDR3 protein is CASSLATGTSYGYTF. The CDR3 DNA reads TGTGCCAGCAGCTTAGCGACAGGGACATCCTATGGCTACACCTTC.

V and J are TRBV2 and TRBJ1-6; weak D call: TRBD1 (5 bases). Germline CDR1 SNHLY, CDR2 FYNNEI. V was shortened by 6 bases and J by 8 bases, with 14 bases between the two germline ends. CDR3 length: 14 residues. CDR3 residues: CASRAQGLDSPLHF. CDR3 DNA: TGTGCCAGCAGGGCGCAGGGTTTGGATTCACCCCTCCACTTT.

The genes are TRBV18 and TRBJ1-1; D perhaps matches TRBD1 (5 bases). The V gene lost 3 bases and the J gene lost 4 bases, with 15 bases spanning the gap. CDR1 KGHSH and CDR2 LQKENI come from the germline V gene. The CDR3 runs to 15 residues. The DNA for the CDR3 is TGTGCCAGCTCACCCACCGTCGAGGGACTCACTGAAGCTTTCTTT. It specifies CASSPTVEGLTEAFF.

This chain uses TRBV28 with TRBJ1-1; D not resolved. Germline assignment: CDR1 MDHEN and CDR2 SYDVKM. CDR3 length: 15 amino acids. The V end was cut by 6 bases, the J end by 2 bases, with 16 bases between. In DNA form, the CDR3 reads TGTGCCAGCAGCGTTCGGGGAACGGTCAACACTGAAGCTTTCTTT. Protein sequence: CASSVRGTVNTEAFF.

The rearrangement links TRBV19 to TRBJ1-2; D ambiguous. The germline V gene encodes CDR1 LNHDA and CDR2 SQIVND (reference sequence). The V end lost 7 bases, the J end lost 0 bases, and 15 bases lay between the germline ends. The CDR3 loop spans 15 amino acids. CDR3 bases: TGTGCCAGTACCCCGGGCCAATATCCTAACTATGGCTACACCTTC. This translates into CASTPGQYPNYGYTF. Variable domain in full (rest from reference TRBV19 and TRBJ1-2): DGGITQSPKYLFRKEGQNVTLSCEQNLNHDAMYWYRQDPGQGLRLIYYSQIVNDFQKGDIAEGYSVSREKKESFPLTVTSAQKNPTAFYLCASTPGQYPNYGYTFGSGTRLTVV.

The rearrangement uses TRBV5-1 and TRBJ1-3; TRBD1 matches 10 bases. Trimming at V came to 4 bases and at J to 0 bases, leaving 10 bases not matched to a gene. The CDR3 is 18 amino acids. Germline V gene data show CDR1 as SGHRS and CDR2 as YFSETQ. This chain's CDR3 is CASSRTGTGDLSGNTIYF. DNA for the CDR3: TGCGCCAGCAGCCGTACCGGGACAGGGGACCTCTCTGGAAACACCATATATTTT.

The V call is TRBV28, the J call TRBJ1-6; TRBD1 matches at 8 bases. The CDR3 loop spans 14 amino acids. Germline CDR1 reads MDHEN; CDR2 reads SYDVKM. J lost 6 bases, V lost 4 bases, and 2 bases had no gene match. The CDR3 nucleotides are TGTGCCAGCAGTTCGACAGGGGTTAATTCACCCCTCCACTTT. Its protein product is CASSSTGVNSPLHF.

V gene TRBV11-2 combines with J gene TRBJ2-7, with 7 bases that match TRBD2. After removal of 5 bases from V and 3 bases from J, the junction contained 10 bases not matched to a gene. The CDR3 spans 15 residues. Germline lookup yields CDR1 SGHAT and CDR2 FQNNGV. The CDR3 region is CASSQSGEVFYEQYF. The CDR3, as DNA: TGTGCCAGCAGCCAAAGCGGGGAAGTCTTCTACGAGCAGTACTTC.

V usage is TRBV7-9 and J usage is TRBJ2-7; possibly TRBD1 for D (5 bases). Trimming removed 1 base at V and 4 bases at J, with 14 bases between. CDR1 is SEHNR and CDR2 is FQNEAQ in the germline V gene (reference sequence). This CDR3 region has 15 residues. CDR3 protein: CASSLGDKAGYEQYF. CDR3 DNA: TGTGCCAGCAGCTTAGGTGATAAGGCAGGGTACGAGCAGTACTTC.

V gene TRBV6-2 or TRBV6-3 combines with J gene TRBJ2-7; D tentatively reads TRBD1 or TRBD2 (6 bases each). CDR1 MNHEY and CDR2 SVGEGT come from the germline V gene. The germline V and J ends were trimmed by 0 bases and 2 bases, with 11 bases remaining between them. CDR3 size: 15 residues. This CDR3 is CASSYSGGSTYEQYF. Written as DNA, the CDR3 is TGTGCCAGCAGTTACTCCGGGGGCAGCACCTACGAGCAGTACTTC.

The CDR3 reads CASSRSWGEDTEAFF. The CDR3, as DNA: TGTGCCAGCAGCCGAAGTTGGGGTGAGGACACTGAAGCTTTCTTT. This chain connects TRBV7-9 to TRBJ1-1; no clear D. The V gene lost 5 bases and the J gene lost 3 bases, with 16 bases spanning the gap. The CDR3 loop spans 15 amino acids. CDR1 is SEHNR, CDR2 FQNEAQ, per germline (reference sequence).

The chain combines TRBV18 with TRBJ2-5; either TRBD1 or TRBD2 may fit D (6 bases each). V shed 5 bases and J shed 5 bases, with 18 bases lying between them. This CDR3 is 15 amino acids long. From germline, CDR1 is KGHSH and CDR2 LQKENI. CDR3 sequence: CASSTYRVGGETQYF. The CDR3 coding sequence is TGTGCCAGCTCAACTTACAGGGTTGGAGGGGAGACCCAGTACTTC.

The CDR3 reads CASSQDFRSNQPQHF. CDR3 in DNA: TGTGCCAGCAGCCAAGATTTTCGTAGCAATCAGCCCCAGCATTTT. The chain is built from TRBV3-1 (or the pseudogene TRBV3-2) and TRBJ1-5; D ambiguous. The germline gives CDR1 LGHDT, CDR2 YNNKEL (reference sequence). Deletions cut 0 bases from V and 0 bases from J, with 6 bases between. The CDR3 runs to 15 residues.

CDR3 in DNA: TGTGCCAGCAGCCACAGACTAGCCCAAAAAGGAGATACGCAGTATTTT. As protein: CASSHRLAQKGDTQYF. The chain carries TRBV5-8 and TRBJ2-3, with TRBD2 matching over 7 bases. V shed 4 bases and J 5 bases; nucleotides not matched to a gene: 13. Per the germline V gene, CDR1 is SGHTS and CDR2 is YDEGEE. This CDR3 has 16 amino acids. The whole variable domain, remainder taken from reference TRBV5-8 and TRBJ2-3, is EAGVTQSPTHLIKTRGQQATLRCSPISGHTSVYWYQQALGLGLQFLLWYDEGEERNRGNFPPRFSGRQFPNYSSELNVNALELEDSALYLCASSHRLAQKGDTQYFGPGTRLTVL.

The CDR3 bases are TGTGCCAGCTCACCCCGGGTGACCACCACCGGGGAGCTGTTTTTT. This translates into CASSPRVTTTGELFF. The genes are TRBV18 and TRBJ2-2, with D hard to call. Between the trimmed V and J ends, which lost 3 bases and 4 bases, there was a span of 12 bases. Per germline, CDR1 KGHSH and CDR2 LQKENI. This CDR3 comprises 15 residues.

This chain uses TRBV7-9 with TRBJ2-5; 10 nucleotides align to TRBD2. This CDR3 has 14 residues. V shed 5 bases, J shed 5 bases, and the junction held 5 bases outside the gene matches. Looked up from germline, CDR1 is SEHNR and CDR2 is FQNEAQ (reference sequence). The CDR3 DNA is TGTGCCAGCAGCGCTAGCGGGGGTGAGGAGACCCAGTACTTC. It is translated as CASSASGGEETQYF.

The chain joins TRBV21-1 to TRBJ2-7; the table's D call TRBD2 went unverified against the DNA. TRBV21-1 is annotated as a pseudogene. The length of the CDR3 is 16 residues. CDR3 nucleotides: TGTGCCAGCAGCAATCCTGGAGCGGGAGCCCCCTACGAGCAGTACTTC. Amino acid sequence: CASSNPGAGAPYEQYF.

This chain links TRBV4-1 with TRBJ1-2; 8 bases map to TRBD1. This CDR3 has 13 amino acids. Per germline, CDR1 MGHRA and CDR2 YSYEKL. Unmatched junction bases numbered 8, after V lost 9 bases and J lost 5 bases. The DNA of the CDR3 is TGCGCCAGTTCAGACAGGGGTGGTTATGGCTACACCTTC. Its translation: CASSDRGGYGYTF.

The CDR3 DNA is TGCAGTGCTAGTCCCCCAGTAGCGGGGGGAAGAAATGAGCAGTTCTTC. Translation gives CSASPPVAGGRNEQFF. The chain has TRBV20-1 and TRBJ2-1; 10 nucleotides line up with TRBD2. CDR1 and CDR2 (germline): DFQATT, SNEGSKA (reference sequence). The V segment lost 3 bases and the J segment 7 bases; nucleotides outside the gene matches: 12. The CDR3 is 16 amino acids.

This chain connects TRBV2 to TRBJ1-2, with unresolved D. V shed 1 base and J shed 6 bases, with 12 bases lying between them. This CDR3 comprises 14 residues. Per germline, CDR1 SNHLY and CDR2 FYNNEI. The CDR3 protein is CASSEGAIWDGYTF. The CDR3 DNA reads as TGTGCCAGCAGTGAAGGGGCCATCTGGGATGGCTACACCTTC.

The rearrangement links TRBV30 to TRBJ2-7; TRBD2 might be the D (7 bases). CDR3 size: 13 residues. The germline CDR1 and CDR2 sequences are GTSNPN and SVGIG (reference sequence). Trimming cost V 3 bases and J 2 bases, with 11 bases left between them. CDR3 amino acids: CAWSGGLTYEQYF. The CDR3 DNA is TGTGCCTGGAGCGGGGGGCTAACCTACGAGCAGTACTTC.

V is TRBV30 and J is TRBJ1-5; no clear D. The CDR3 runs to 17 residues. V dropped 0 bases and J dropped 4 bases, with 19 bases sitting between them. Germline loops: CDR1 GTSNPN, CDR2 SVGIG (reference sequence). CDR3: CAWSVPRTRMGNQPQHF. DNA of the CDR3: TGTGCCTGGAGTGTACCGAGAACCAGGATGGGGAATCAGCCCCAGCATTTT.

The genes are TRBV7-3 and TRBJ2-6; D perhaps matches TRBD1 (6 bases). The CDR3 extends over 17 amino acids. The germline V gene has CDR1 SGHTA and CDR2 FQGTGA. The V gene lost 1 base and the J gene lost 3 bases, with 13 bases spanning the gap. CDR3 sequence reads: CASSLIPGAVGANVLTF. CDR3 DNA: TGTGCCAGCAGCTTAATCCCAGGGGCTGTTGGGGCCAACGTCCTGACTTTC. Together with reference TRBV7-3 and TRBJ2-6, the CDR3 gives the full variable domain: GAGVSQTPSNKVTEKGKYVELRCDPISGHTALYWYRQSLGQGPEFLIYFQGTGAADDSGLPNDRFFAVRPEGSVSTLKIQRTERGDSAVYLCASSLIPGAVGANVLTFGAGSRLTVL.

This rearrangement joins TRBV14 to TRBJ2-1; tentatively, D is TRBD2 (6 bases). The CDR3 is 14 amino acids. Trimming removed 4 bases at V and 5 bases at J, with 12 bases between. Germline lookup yields CDR1 SGHDN and CDR2 FVKESK. This CDR3 is CASSLGGVNNEQFF. The CDR3 DNA reads as TGTGCCAGCAGCCTAGGCGGGGTAAACAATGAGCAGTTCTTC.

The rearrangement uses TRBV4-1 and TRBJ1-3; D might be TRBD1 (5 bases). The CDR3 contains 15 residues. V lost 8 bases, J lost 0 bases, and 14 bases lay in between. Looked up from germline, CDR1 is MGHRA and CDR2 is YSYEKL. This CDR3 reads CASSQGESSGNTIYF. Here the CDR3 DNA reads TGCGCCAGCTCCCAAGGGGAGAGCTCTGGAAACACCATATATTTT.

In DNA form, the CDR3 reads TGTGCCAGTAGTACACAGGGGGCAAGGGTGAGCACAGATACGCAGTATTTT. Residues: CASSTQGARVSTDTQYF. The chain uses TRBV19 and TRBJ2-3; 9 positions agree with TRBD1. Germline V gene lookup returns CDR1 LNHDA and CDR2 SQIVND (reference sequence). There are 17 residues in the CDR3. Losses at the gene ends were 4 bases for V and 0 bases for J; bases not matched to a gene: 8.

The rearrangement uses TRBV5-4 and TRBJ2-1; 8 bases align to TRBD1. This CDR3 contains 16 residues. CDR1 SGHNT and CDR2 YYREEE come from the germline V gene (reference sequence). After removal of 2 bases from V and 7 bases from J, the junction contained 11 bases not matched to a gene. The DNA for the CDR3 is TGTGCCAGCAGCTTTATCCGGGGGACAGGTCTGAATGAGCAGTTCTTC. Residues: CASSFIRGTGLNEQFF. Complete variable domain (other parts from reference TRBV5-4 and TRBJ2-1): ETGVTQSPTHLIKTRGQQVTLRCSSQSGHNTVSWYQQALGQGPQFIFQYYREEENGRGNFPPRFSGLQFPNYSSELNVNALELDDSALYLCASSFIRGTGLNEQFFGPGTRLTVL.

The J gene is TRBJ2-2, the V gene TRBV4-1, with D possibly being TRBD2 (6 bases). V lost 1 base to trimming and J lost 6 bases, with 9 bases between them. From germline, CDR1 is MGHRA and CDR2 YSYEKL. The CDR3 extends over 14 amino acids. The CDR3 coding sequence is TGCGCCAGCAGCCAAGTGGGGAGGTCCGGGGAGCTGTTTTTT. Its translation is CASSQVGRSGELFF.

This sequence joins TRBV27 and TRBJ2-1; 9 positions match TRBD2. V lost 3 bases, J lost 5 bases, and 14 bases stayed unmatched. The CDR3 consists of 18 residues. CDR1 is MNHEY, CDR2 SMNVEV, per germline (reference sequence). CDR3 sequence (DNA): TGTGCCAGCAGTTTTACCCCGATAGCGGGGGTAATGGACAATGAGCAGTTCTTC. Amino acid sequence: CASSFTPIAGVMDNEQFF.